The clone carrying this T cell receptor (beta chain) was detected only a few times. The data belong to a study of blood T cells in healthy people across ages. The second PCR ran roughly 6 to 11 cycles with a sample-barcoded 5' primer and J-beta primers. A tag from a template-switch adaptor with 12 random nucleotides marked each cDNA molecule. MiXCR was run by TCRdb on the 5' RACE reads, yielding one entry per CDR3 protein. The sample contains 800,000 to 950,000 distinct CDR3 sequences, about 44% of which appear only once. Sequencing was performed on blood. The sequence was obtained from a man aged 25-40 years in good health.

This CDR3 reads CASSDNQAGGADTQYF. CDR3 nucleotides: TGTGCCAGCAGTGATAACCAAGCGGGGGGAGCAGATACGCAGTATTTT. The chain couples TRBV7-8 to TRBJ2-3, with 9 bases fitting TRBD2. The germline gives CDR1 SGHVS, CDR2 FQNEAQ. The trim removed 6 bases at V and 4 bases at J, leaving 11 bases unmatched. This CDR3 has 16 amino acids.